A selection of T cell receptor beta chains follows, all from one sample in a study of shared clonotypes between healthy human individuals. The repertoire was sequenced with immunoSEQ multiplex PCR; TCRdb's copy has only in-frame clones and lacks some. Counted here are about 1 million clones, around 74% occurring once; the ten biggest clones make up around 1.5%. The sequencing input was memory CD4+ T cells sorted from blood. These receptors were taken from a man between 18 and 29 years old in good health. The CDR3 runs from the conserved cysteine through the conserved F or W. The D gene is left open where the match is weak. Size values are once, few and many counts, or a class for expanded clones, and some rows have none.

d_call	j_call	v_call	clone_size	cdr3_aa	cdr3_nt
-	TRBJ2-2	TRBV6-6	-	CASSSRQNTGELFF	TGTGCCAGCAGTTCTCGACAAAACACCGGGGAGCTGTTTTTT
-	TRBJ1-6	TRBV30	once	CAWSSPPGGDNSPLHF	TGTGCCTGGAGTAGCCCCCCGGGGGGGGATAATTCACCCCTCCACTTT
-	TRBJ1-6	TRBV5-4	-	CASSIVHNSPLHF	TGTGCCAGCAGCATAGTTCATAATTCACCCCTCCACTTT
-	TRBJ2-1	TRBV2	-	CASSELPVNEQFF	TGTGCCAGCAGTGAACTCCCGGTTAATGAGCAGTTCTTC
-	TRBJ1-5	TRBV5-5	-	CASSFGVINQPQHF	TGTGCCAGCAGCTTCGGGGTTATCAACCAGCCCCAGCATTTT
-	TRBJ1-5	TRBV11-2	-	CASSLVGGAQPQHF	TGTGCCAGCAGCTTAGTAGGGGGGGCTCAGCCCCAGCATTTT
-	TRBJ1-4	TRBV9	-	CASSPTGGSLNEKLFF	TGTGCCAGCAGCCCGACCGGGGGTTCCCTTAATGAAAAACTGTTTTTT
-	TRBJ2-1	TRBV5-1	-	CASSLVVGGEQFF	TGCGCCAGCAGCTTGGTGGTTGGGGGTGAGCAGTTCTTC
TRBD2	TRBJ2-2	TRBV5-5	-	CASSFGLAEANTGELFF	TGTGCCAGCAGCTTCGGACTAGCCGAAGCGAACACCGGGGAGCTGTTTTTT
-	TRBJ1-3	TRBV7-2	-	CASSLETSLRNTIYF	TGTGCCAGCAGCTTAGAGACTAGCCTCAGAAACACCATATATTTT
-	TRBJ1-2	TRBV2	few	CASSPQSNYGYTF	TGTGCCAGCAGTCCTCAGAGTAACTATGGCTACACCTTC
TRBD2	TRBJ2-2	TRBV6-1	-	CASTAGGGPGELFF	TGTGCCAGCACCGCGGGAGGGGGCCCCGGGGAGCTGTTTTTT
TRBD1	TRBJ1-6	TRBV2	-	CASSETGGWSPLHF	TGTGCCAGCAGTGAAACAGGGGGCTGGTCACCCCTCCACTTT
-	TRBJ2-3	TRBV2	once	CASKWLAGTDTQYF	TGTGCCAGTAAGTGGCTAGCTGGCACAGATACGCAGTATTTT
-	TRBJ2-5	TRBV5-1	-	CASSPGHSGETQYF	TGCGCCAGCAGCCCGGGACACTCAGGGGAGACCCAGTACTTC
TRBD2	TRBJ2-7	TRBV5-1	-	CASSLQGGGPYEQYF	TGCGCCAGCAGCTTGCAGGGCGGGGGGCCCTACGAGCAGTACTTC
-	TRBJ2-6	TRBV15	once	CATSRDRRTAGANVLTF	TGTGCCACCAGCAGAGATAGGAGAACTGCTGGGGCCAACGTCCTGACTTTC
-	TRBJ1-5	TRBV10-2	-	CATSLTQGIVNQPQHF	TGCGCCACCTCCCTGACTCAGGGGATCGTCAATCAGCCCCAGCATTTT
-	TRBJ2-3	TRBV5-1	-	CASSLAVGGDTQYF	TGCGCCAGCAGCTTGGCCGTCGGGGGAGATACGCAGTATTTT
-	TRBJ2-1	TRBV5-1	-	CASSFDRAGVGEQFF	TGCGCCAGCAGCTTCGACAGGGCGGGGGTTGGTGAGCAGTTCTTC
-	TRBJ2-2	TRBV4-1	-	CASSRKGEDTGELFF	TGCGCCAGCAGCCGGAAAGGGGAAGACACCGGGGAGCTGTTTTTT
TRBD2	TRBJ2-7	TRBV6-5	-	CASSNLAGANEQYF	TGTGCCAGCAGTAATCTAGCGGGAGCGAACGAGCAGTACTTC
-	TRBJ2-3	TRBV18	-	CASSPRRGKGTDTQYF	TGTGCCAGCTCACCACGAAGAGGTAAAGGCACAGATACGCAGTATTTT
-	TRBJ1-1	TRBV28	-	CASRRVGTEAFF	TGTGCCAGCAGAAGAGTTGGGACTGAAGCTTTCTTT
-	TRBJ2-2	TRBV6-1	-	CASRAYWGGELFF	TGTGCCAGCCGGGCATATTGGGGCGGGGAGCTGTTTTTT
-	TRBJ2-5	TRBV27	-	CASSLYRGQETQYF	TGTGCCAGCAGTTTATATAGGGGGCAAGAGACCCAGTACTTC
TRBD1	TRBJ2-1	TRBV30	-	CAWSGTGNEQFF	TGTGCCTGGAGTGGGACAGGGAATGAGCAGTTCTTC
TRBD1	TRBJ1-4	TRBV27	-	CASSPRTGTWTTNEKLFF	TGTGCCAGCAGTCCTCGGACAGGGACATGGACAACTAATGAAAAACTGTTTTTT
TRBD1	TRBJ1-4	TRBV19	-	CASSRTGVNEKLFF	TGTGCCAGTAGTAGGACAGGAGTCAATGAAAAACTGTTTTTT
TRBD2	TRBJ2-5	TRBV5-1	-	CATTSPPGLADRETQYF	TGCGCCACCACTTCCCCACCCGGACTAGCCGATCGAGAGACCCAGTACTTC